This T cell receptor beta chain originates from a study of response to subunit inactivated influenza vaccine. This clonotype was seen many times. TCRdb ran MiXCR on the RT-PCR reads and lists one entry per CDR3 protein. Altogether under 550,000 distinct CDR3 sequences are present, approximately 6.9% being singletons, with the ten largest covering approximately 14%. The CDR3 runs 12 residues. The V gene end was trimmed by 5 bases and the J gene end by 4 bases; junction bases not matched to a gene: 3. Germline V gene lookup returns CDR1 DFQATT and CDR2 SNEGSKA (reference sequence). The clonotype was recovered from a man between 50 and 75 years old who received an inactivated influenza vaccine. This chain connects TRBV20-1 to TRBJ1-1; TRBD1 matches at 8 bases. The sequencing here drew on PBMCs from blood, taken around 25 months after vaccination. The CDR3 loop reads CSASDRVTEAFF. DNA for the CDR3: TGCAGTGCTTCGGACAGGGTCACTGAAGCTTTCTTT.